This TCR beta chain stems from a study of CD8 T cells in Susac syndrome. Study results and caveats: In its TCR sequencing and HLA analysis, the study acknowledged that the number of individuals was relatively small.

When the RNA was reverse transcribed, random hexamers were used with an input of roughly 0.5 to 1 ug. Each CDR3 protein gets one entry after TCRdb re-called the immunoSEQ multiplex PCR reads with MiXCR. The table shows about 180,000 distinct CDR3 sequences, with 85% to 95% occurring only once. The CDR3 has 11 amino acids. The V end was cut by 4 bases, the J end by 4 bases, with 6 bases between. Germline values: CDR1 SQVTM, CDR2 ANQGSEA. This clonotype appeared once. The antigen remains undetermined. The sequenced sample consisted of CD8+ T cells from PBMCs. This sequence was found in a human donor with multiple sclerosis. The V call is TRBV29-1, the J call TRBJ2-3; D remains ambiguous. The CDR3 DNA reads TGCAGCGTTGGCCAGCCAGATACGCAGTATTTT. Protein product: CSVGQPDTQYF.